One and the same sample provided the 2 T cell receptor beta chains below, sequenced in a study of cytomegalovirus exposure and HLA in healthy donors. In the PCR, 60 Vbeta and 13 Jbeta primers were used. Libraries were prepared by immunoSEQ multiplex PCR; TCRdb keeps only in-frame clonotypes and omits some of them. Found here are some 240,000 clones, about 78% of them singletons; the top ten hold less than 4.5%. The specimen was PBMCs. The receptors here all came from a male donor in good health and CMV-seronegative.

The CDR3 reads CASSGQSYNEQFF. In DNA form, the CDR3 reads TGTGCCAGCAGCGGCCAGTCCTACAATGAGCAGTTCTTC. The chain is built from TRBV5-4 and TRBJ2-1; D is unresolved. Trimming stripped 4 bases from V and 1 base from J, with 6 bases between. The CDR3 spans 13 residues. Germline CDR1 SGHNT, CDR2 YYREEE (reference sequence).

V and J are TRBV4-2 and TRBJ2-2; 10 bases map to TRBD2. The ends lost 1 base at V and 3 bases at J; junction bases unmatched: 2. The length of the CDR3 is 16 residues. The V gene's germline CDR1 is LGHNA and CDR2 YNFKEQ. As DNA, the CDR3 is TGTGCCAGCAGCCAAGGGACTAGCGGACACACCGGGGAGCTGTTTTTT. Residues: CASSQGTSGHTGELFF.